The entry below describes one TCR beta chain. Antigen: not known. This record belongs to a study of shared clonotypes between healthy human individuals. Some clones are missing from TCRdb's copy, which holds only in-frame ones; the method was immunoSEQ multiplex PCR. This repertoire shows some 630,000 clones, 72% found once; its top ten account for about 1.7%. The CDR3 sequence is 15 residues long. Trimming removed 0 bases from V and 6 bases from J, with 13 bases in between. Germline V gene data show CDR1 as SGHRS and CDR2 as YFSETQ. Study outcomes and limitations: Generation probability values for non-shared clonotypes were lower than those for clonotypes shared by all four donors.

Only Caucasian adults living in Nashville, Tennessee made up the donor group. Sequencing was performed on memory CD4+ T cells sorted from blood. Specified subset: CD45RA-negative fraction. This rearrangement joins TRBV5-1 to TRBJ2-1, with D possibly being TRBD2 (6 bases). The receptor comes from a woman aged 25-40 years in good health. The CDR3 loop is CASSLVRGEGNEQFF. CDR3 bases: TGCGCCAGCAGCTTGGTGCGGGGCGAAGGCAATGAGCAGTTCTTC.